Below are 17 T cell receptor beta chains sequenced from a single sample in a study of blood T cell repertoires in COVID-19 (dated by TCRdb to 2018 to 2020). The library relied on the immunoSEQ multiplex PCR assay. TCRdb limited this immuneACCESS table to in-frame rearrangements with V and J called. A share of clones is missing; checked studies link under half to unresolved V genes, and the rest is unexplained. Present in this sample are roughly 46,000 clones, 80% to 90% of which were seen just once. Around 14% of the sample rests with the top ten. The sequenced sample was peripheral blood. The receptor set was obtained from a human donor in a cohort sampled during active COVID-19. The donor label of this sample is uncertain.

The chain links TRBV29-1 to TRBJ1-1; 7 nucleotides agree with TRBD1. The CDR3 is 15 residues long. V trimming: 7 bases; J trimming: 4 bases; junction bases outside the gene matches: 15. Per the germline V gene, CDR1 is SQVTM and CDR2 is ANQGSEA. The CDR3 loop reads CSARITRGFSTEAFF. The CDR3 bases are TGCAGCGCCCGCATTACCAGGGGGTTTTCCACTGAAGCTTTCTTT.

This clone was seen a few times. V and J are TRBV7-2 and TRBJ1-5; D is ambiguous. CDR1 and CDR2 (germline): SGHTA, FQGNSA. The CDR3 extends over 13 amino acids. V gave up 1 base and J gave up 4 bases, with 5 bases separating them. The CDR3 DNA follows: TGTGCCAGCAGCTTAGGCCGGAATCAGCCCCAGCATTTT. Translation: CASSLGRNQPQHF.

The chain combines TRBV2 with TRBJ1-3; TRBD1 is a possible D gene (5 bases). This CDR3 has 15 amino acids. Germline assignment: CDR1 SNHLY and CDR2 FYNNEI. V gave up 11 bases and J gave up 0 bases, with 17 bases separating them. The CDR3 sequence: CAGYRSYFSGNTIYF. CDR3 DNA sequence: TGTGCCGGATACAGGTCCTACTTCTCTGGAAACACCATATATTTT. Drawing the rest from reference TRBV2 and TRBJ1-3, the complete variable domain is EPEVTQTPSHQVTQMGQEVILRCVPISNHLYFYWYRQILGQKVEFLVSFYNNEISEKSEIFDDQFSVERPDGSNFTLKIRSTKLEDSAMYFCAGYRSYFSGNTIYFGEGSWLTVV.

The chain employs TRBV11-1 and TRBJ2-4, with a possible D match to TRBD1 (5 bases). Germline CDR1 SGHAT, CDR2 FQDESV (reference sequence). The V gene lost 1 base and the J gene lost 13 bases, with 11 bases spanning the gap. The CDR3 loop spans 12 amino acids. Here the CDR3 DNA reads TGTGCCAGCAGCTTAGGCGTTAGACAGCAGTACTTC. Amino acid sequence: CASSLGVRQQYF.

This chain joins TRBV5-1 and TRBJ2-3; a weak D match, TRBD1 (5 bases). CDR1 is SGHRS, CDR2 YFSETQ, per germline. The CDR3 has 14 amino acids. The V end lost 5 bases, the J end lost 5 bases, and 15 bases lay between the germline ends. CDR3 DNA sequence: TGCGCCAGCAGGGACGTCAGGGCAGGAGATACGCAGTATTTT. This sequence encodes CASRDVRAGDTQYF.

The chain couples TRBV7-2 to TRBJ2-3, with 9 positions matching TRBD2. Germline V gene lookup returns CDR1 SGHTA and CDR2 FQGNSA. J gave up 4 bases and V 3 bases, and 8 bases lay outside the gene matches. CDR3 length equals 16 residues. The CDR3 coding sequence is TGTGCCAGCAGCTTCAACGGCGGGGGGGGTTCAGATACGCAGTATTTT. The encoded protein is CASSFNGGGGSDTQYF.

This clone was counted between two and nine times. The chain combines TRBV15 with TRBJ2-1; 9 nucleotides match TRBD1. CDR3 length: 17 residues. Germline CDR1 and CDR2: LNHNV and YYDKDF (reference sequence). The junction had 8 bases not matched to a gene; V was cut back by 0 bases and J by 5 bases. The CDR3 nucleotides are TGTGCCACCAGCAGAGAGGGGCCGGGACAGGGTCACAATGAGCAGTTCTTC. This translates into CATSREGPGQGHNEQFF.

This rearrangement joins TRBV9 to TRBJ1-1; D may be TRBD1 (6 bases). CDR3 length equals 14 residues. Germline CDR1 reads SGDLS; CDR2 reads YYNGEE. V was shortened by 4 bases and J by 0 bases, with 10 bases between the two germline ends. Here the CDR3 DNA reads TGTGCCAGCAGCTCTGGGACACTGAACACTGAAGCTTTCTTT. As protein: CASSSGTLNTEAFF.

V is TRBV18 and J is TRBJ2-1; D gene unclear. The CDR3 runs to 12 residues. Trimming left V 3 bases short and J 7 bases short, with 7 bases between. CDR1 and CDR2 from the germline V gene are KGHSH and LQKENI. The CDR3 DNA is TGTGCCAGCTCACCTTCACTTAATGAGCAGTTCTTC. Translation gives CASSPSLNEQFF. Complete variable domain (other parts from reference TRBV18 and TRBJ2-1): NAGVMQNPRHLVRRRGQEARLRCSPMKGHSHVYWYRQLPEEGLKFMVYLQKENIIDESGMPKERFSAEFPKEGPSILRIQQVVRGDSAAYFCASSPSLNEQFFGPGTRLTVL.

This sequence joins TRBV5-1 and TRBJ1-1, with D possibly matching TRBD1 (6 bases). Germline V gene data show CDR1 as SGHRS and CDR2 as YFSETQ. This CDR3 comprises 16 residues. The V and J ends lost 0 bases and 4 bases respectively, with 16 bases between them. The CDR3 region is CASSLGYRATSTEAFF. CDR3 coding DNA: TGCGCCAGCAGCTTGGGATACAGGGCTACTAGCACTGAAGCTTTCTTT.

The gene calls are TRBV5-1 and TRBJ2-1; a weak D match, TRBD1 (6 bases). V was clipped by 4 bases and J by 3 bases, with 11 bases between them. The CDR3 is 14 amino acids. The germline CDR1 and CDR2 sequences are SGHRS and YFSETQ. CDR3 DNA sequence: TGCGCCAGCAGCCGTGGACAGAGCTACAATGAGCAGTTCTTC. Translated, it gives CASSRGQSYNEQFF.

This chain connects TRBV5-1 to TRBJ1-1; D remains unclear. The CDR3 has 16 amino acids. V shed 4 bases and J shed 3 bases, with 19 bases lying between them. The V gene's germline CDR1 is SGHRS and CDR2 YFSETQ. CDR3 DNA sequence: TGCGCCAGCAGCCCCCAAGGTAGCATCCGAGACACTGAAGCTTTCTTT. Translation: CASSPQGSIRDTEAFF.

For the CDR3, the DNA is TGCGCCAGCAGCTCCCGCTCGACAGGGGGGAGTGAAAAACTGTTTTTT. Translated, it gives CASSSRSTGGSEKLFF. This chain links TRBV5-1 with TRBJ1-4; 9 bases are shared with TRBD1. Germline loops: CDR1 SGHRS, CDR2 YFSETQ. V dropped 3 bases and J dropped 7; count of bases not matched to a gene: 10. The CDR3 loop spans 16 amino acids.

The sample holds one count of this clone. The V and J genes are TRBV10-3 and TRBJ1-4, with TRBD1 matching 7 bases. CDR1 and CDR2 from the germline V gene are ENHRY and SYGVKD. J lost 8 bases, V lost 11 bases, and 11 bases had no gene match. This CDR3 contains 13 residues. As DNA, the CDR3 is TGTGCCTCGACAGGGAATGTCGGAGAAAAACTGTTTTTT. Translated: CASTGNVGEKLFF.

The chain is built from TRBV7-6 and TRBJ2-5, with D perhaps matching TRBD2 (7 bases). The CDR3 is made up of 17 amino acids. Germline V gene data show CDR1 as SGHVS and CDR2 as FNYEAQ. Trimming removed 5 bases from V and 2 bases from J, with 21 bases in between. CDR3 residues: CASSRGGGGIIQETQYF. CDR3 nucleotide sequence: TGTGCCAGCAGCAGGGGGGGTGGCGGAATTATACAAGAGACCCAGTACTTC.

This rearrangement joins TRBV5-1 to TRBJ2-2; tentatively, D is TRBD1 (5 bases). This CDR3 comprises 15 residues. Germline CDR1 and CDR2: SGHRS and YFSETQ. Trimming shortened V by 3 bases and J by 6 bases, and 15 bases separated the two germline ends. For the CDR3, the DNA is TGCGCCAGCAGCTCCACAGGCACCGGTGCCGGGGAGCTGTTTTTT. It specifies CASSSTGTGAGELFF.

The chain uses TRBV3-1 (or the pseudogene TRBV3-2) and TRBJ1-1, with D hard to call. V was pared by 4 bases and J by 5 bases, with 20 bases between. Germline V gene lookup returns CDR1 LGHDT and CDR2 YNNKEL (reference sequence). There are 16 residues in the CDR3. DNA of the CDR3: TGTGCCAGCAGCCCTCGGGAGGCGTCGGGGAGGACTGAAGCTTTCTTT. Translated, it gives CASSPREASGRTEAFF.